Below, one T cell receptor beta chain is given with its context. The protocol was immunoSEQ multiplex PCR, while the TCRdb copy is restricted to in-frame clones and leaves out a portion. The table includes some 320,000 clones, roughly 91% detected once. These data belong to a study of shared clonotypes between healthy human individuals. The sequence came from a man in his late teens or twenties in good health. Sequencing was performed on memory CD8+ T cells sorted from blood. Sample subset: CD45RO+ cells pooled with CCR7-negative TemRA cells.

CDR3 amino acids: CAWSYRDLYEQYF. Written as DNA, the CDR3 is TGTGCCTGGAGTTACAGGGACCTATACGAGCAGTACTTC. The chain recombines TRBV30 with TRBJ2-7; D may be TRBD1 (6 bases). V was cut by 2 bases and J by 4 bases, with 12 bases left in between. CDR1 and CDR2 (germline): GTSNPN, SVGIG (reference sequence). The CDR3 contains 13 residues.